A single sample is the source of the 7 T cell receptor beta chains below, sequenced in a study of beta chain features in type 1 diabetes. Study-level points and caveats: The study found moderately but significantly shorter TCRB CDR3s in all four CD4+ subsets of Type 1 diabetes patients.

Expressed TCRB transcripts were sequenced because the entire RNA isolate underwent reverse transcription. The data were produced by immunoSEQ multiplex PCR, yet TCRdb's version contains in-frame clones alone and is incomplete. The table shows about 240,000 clones, with more than 11% occurring only once. Their cognate antigens are unknown. Sequenced material: naive CD4+ T cells from blood. The receptors here all came from a man aged 30-40 years with type 1 diabetes.

J is TRBJ2-5 and V is TRBV5-1; D perhaps matches TRBD1 (6 bases). Germline V gene sequence: CDR1 SGHRS, CDR2 YFSETQ. Trimming took 2 bases from V and 5 from J, leaving 13 bases between them. CDR3 length: 14 amino acids. The CDR3 sequence: CASSLQGERETQYF. Here the CDR3 DNA reads TGCGCCAGCAGCTTACAGGGAGAGCGGGAGACCCAGTACTTC. The full variable domain, with the rest looked up from reference TRBV5-1 and TRBJ2-5, is KAGVTQTPRYLIKTRGQQVTLSCSPISGHRSVSWYQQTPGQGLQFLFEYFSETQRNKGNFPGRFSGRQFSNSRSEMNVSTLELGDSALYLCASSLQGERETQYFGPGTRLLVL.

This clone came up a few times. The chain joins TRBV4-1 to TRBJ2-7; 10 bases align to TRBD2. The V segment lost 1 base and the J segment 4 bases; nucleotides outside the gene matches: 7. Germline V lookup: CDR1 MGHRA, CDR2 YSYEKL. The CDR3 loop spans 16 amino acids. The DNA for the CDR3 is TGCGCCAGCAGCCAAGGCCGCTCTAGCGGGAGATACGAGCAGTACTTC. This encodes CASSQGRSSGRYEQYF.

The V gene is TRBV18, the J gene TRBJ2-7; TRBD1 matches 7 bases. The V and J ends lost 4 bases and 0 bases, in that order; junction bases with no gene match: 3. The CDR3 runs to 14 residues. Germline CDR1 is KGHSH and CDR2 is LQKENI. CDR3 in amino acids: CASSLDRDSYEQYF. CDR3 in DNA: TGTGCCAGCTCACTTGACAGGGACTCCTACGAGCAGTACTTC.

The J gene is TRBJ1-5, the V gene TRBV27; 8 nucleotides line up with TRBD1. The V segment lost 4 bases and the J segment 7 bases; nucleotides outside the gene matches: 6. This CDR3 is built from 14 residues. Germline V CDR1 and CDR2: MNHEY, SMNVEV (reference sequence). The CDR3 is CASSSGQAGQPQHF. The CDR3 DNA follows: TGTGCCAGCAGTTCGGGACAGGCAGGGCAGCCCCAGCATTTT.

This clone was detected ten times or more. The chain recombines TRBV30 with TRBJ2-1; unclear D gene. The CDR3 totals 11 residues. The V end was cut by 1 base, the J end by 7 bases, with 5 bases between. Germline values: CDR1 GTSNPN, CDR2 SVGIG (reference sequence). The CDR3 DNA is TGTGCCTGGAGTGCCCTTAATGAGCAGTTCTTC. This translates into CAWSALNEQFF.

This clone has just a few counts. The J gene is TRBJ2-7, the V gene TRBV29-1, with a possible D match to TRBD1 (5 bases). CDR1 and CDR2 from the germline V gene are SQVTM and ANQGSEA. The CDR3 contains 13 residues. The V and J ends lost 3 bases and 3 bases respectively, with 12 bases between them. For the CDR3, the DNA is TGCAGCGTTGAGTCGGGCCAGGGCTACGAGCAGTACTTC. This encodes CSVESGQGYEQYF.

This clone has more than one count but fewer than ten. This chain uses TRBV4-1 with TRBJ2-2, with a possible D match to TRBD2 (5 bases). The CDR3 runs to 15 residues. Trimming pared 6 bases from V and 1 base from J, leaving 12 bases between. From germline, CDR1 is MGHRA and CDR2 YSYEKL. The CDR3 loop is CASRLLGENTGELFF. The CDR3 DNA is TGCGCCAGCAGACTACTAGGTGAGAACACCGGGGAGCTGTTTTTT.